This entry features one T cell receptor beta chain sequence. This sample stems from a study of blood T cell repertoires in COVID-19. TCRdb's table, derived via immunoSEQ multiplex PCR, lists solely in-frame clones and lacks some. This sample has about 210,000 clones, with 80% to 90% found just once. The sample was PBMCs or T cells enriched from blood (not recorded which). The sequence derives from a woman between 18 and 29 years old who had recovered from COVID-19.

DNA of the CDR3: TGCAGCGTTGTCCGGCAGGGTGAAGCTTTCTTT. Translated: CSVVRQGEAFF. The gene calls are TRBV29-1 and TRBJ1-1; perhaps TRBD1 as D (5 bases). V was clipped by 4 bases and J by 7 bases, with 10 bases between them. Germline-derived CDR1 and CDR2 are SQVTM and ANQGSEA. The CDR3 contains 11 residues.